These 32 T cell receptor beta chains were sequenced from one sample in a study of CD8 T cells in ankylosing spondylitis. MiXCR was run by TCRdb on the 5' RACE reads, yielding one entry per CDR3 protein. The sample records some 130,000 distinct CDR3 sequences, approximately 8.4% being singletons. Sequencing was carried out using synovial fluid, either unsorted or a sorted T cell fraction (not recorded which). The receptors derive from a male donor with ankylosing spondylitis.

This clonotype has a handful of counts. The chain recombines TRBV12-3 or TRBV12-4 with TRBJ2-7, with 9 bases matching TRBD2. Unmatched junction bases numbered 10, after V lost 5 bases and J lost 5 bases. The CDR3 totals 15 residues. CDR3 amino acids: CASSPGTSYGNEQYF. In nucleotides, the CDR3 is TGTGCCAGCAGTCCCGGGACTAGCTATGGGAACGAGCAGTACTTC.

Ten or more counts support this clonotype. The chain couples TRBV12-3 or TRBV12-4 to TRBJ1-1; maybe TRBD1 (5 bases). The CDR3 is 14 amino acids. V was clipped by 3 bases and J by 1 base, with 9 bases between them. CDR3 DNA sequence: TGTGCCAGCAGTTTTAACGGGGGGAACACTGAAGCTTTCTTT. The encoded protein is CASSFNGGNTEAFF.

This clonotype was detected ten times or more. J is TRBJ1-2 and V is TRBV29-1, with no clear D. The CDR3 is 13 amino acids. Germline V CDR1 and CDR2: SQVTM, ANQGSEA. This CDR3 is CSNTPAGSYGYTF. Written as DNA, the CDR3 is TGCAGTAACACTCCGGCCGGGAGTTATGGCTACACCTTC.

This clonotype was detected only a few times. The chain employs TRBV7-2 and TRBJ1-3; perhaps TRBD1 as D (5 bases). Germline V gene lookup returns CDR1 SGHTA and CDR2 FQGNSA. V was trimmed by 0 bases and J by 1 base, leaving 13 bases between them. The CDR3 has 17 residues. The CDR3 region has the DNA TGTGCCAGCAGCTTAGCCAGAGGGGCAGGGTCTGGAAACACCATATATTTT. Protein product: CASSLARGAGSGNTIYF.

In its sample, this clonotype was seen many times. This chain joins TRBV5-1 and TRBJ2-1, with TRBD2 matching 10 bases. After removal of 1 base from V and 2 bases from J, the junction contained 9 bases not matched to a gene. This CDR3 has 18 amino acids. Germline V gene sequence: CDR1 SGHRS, CDR2 YFSETQ. CDR3 residues: CASSLYPPGLAAYNEQFF. CDR3 nucleotides: TGCGCCAGCAGCTTGTACCCCCCCGGACTAGCGGCCTACAATGAGCAGTTCTTC.

This clonotype has ten or more counts. Here the CDR3 DNA reads TGTGCCAGCAGCCAGAACTGGGGGTCTAACTATGGCTACACCTTC. Its translation: CASSQNWGSNYGYTF. V and J are TRBV4-2 and TRBJ1-2; possible D gene TRBD1, 5 bases. Germline assignment: CDR1 LGHNA and CDR2 YNFKEQ. The CDR3 contains 15 residues. Trimming took off 3 bases at V and 0 bases at J, with 11 bases between the two ends.

This clonotype was detected ten times or more. The chain carries TRBV5-1 and TRBJ1-5, with 8 bases aligning to TRBD1. J lost 5 bases, V lost 1 base, and 5 bases had no gene match. Germline V gene lookup returns CDR1 SGHRS and CDR2 YFSETQ. The CDR3 is 15 residues long. CDR3 coding DNA: TGCGCCAGCAGCTTGACAGGGGGAATAGATCAGCCCCAGCATTTT. Encoded protein: CASSLTGGIDQPQHF.

The chain employs TRBV19 and TRBJ2-7; D uncertain. The CDR3 spans 15 residues. V shed 6 bases and J shed 0 bases, with 15 bases lying between them. Per the germline V gene, CDR1 is LNHDA and CDR2 is SQIVND (reference sequence). The CDR3 sequence is CASSSRAPFSYEQYF. CDR3 bases: TGTGCCAGTAGCAGCCGGGCCCCGTTCTCCTACGAGCAGTACTTC.

This clonotype turned up a few times. The chain is built from TRBV9 and TRBJ2-1, with 11 bases that match TRBD1. This CDR3 comprises 15 residues. The germline V gene encodes CDR1 SGDLS and CDR2 YYNGEE. Unmatched junction bases numbered 5, after V lost 2 bases and J lost 7 bases. The CDR3 loop reads CASSVTGTGGNEQFF. The CDR3, as DNA: TGTGCCAGCAGCGTTACCGGGACAGGGGGAAATGAGCAGTTCTTC.

This clonotype was detected ten times or more. This chain connects TRBV27 to TRBJ2-7; no firm D call. The V gene lost 3 bases and the J gene lost 2 bases, with 14 bases spanning the gap. Germline lookup yields CDR1 MNHEY and CDR2 SMNVEV (reference sequence). This CDR3 contains 15 residues. The chain's CDR3 is CASSFGVREPYEQYF. The CDR3 nucleotides are TGTGCCAGCAGTTTTGGTGTTAGAGAGCCCTACGAGCAGTACTTC.

This clonotype was seen many times. This chain connects TRBV29-1 to TRBJ2-1; D gene unclear. The CDR3 runs to 12 residues. Trimming removed 6 bases at V and 3 bases at J, with 9 bases between. CDR1 SQVTM and CDR2 ANQGSEA come from the germline V gene. The CDR3 region has the DNA TGCAGCGTAGAGCAGAGCTACAATGAGCAGTTCTTC. Amino acid sequence: CSVEQSYNEQFF.

This clonotype has a count of ten or more. V and J are TRBV10-3 and TRBJ2-1, with 13 bases matching TRBD2. The CDR3 has 14 residues. The germline V gene has CDR1 ENHRY and CDR2 SYGVKD. V shed 10 bases and J 7 bases; nucleotides not matched to a gene: 7. CDR3 nucleotides: TGTGCCACCCGGACTAGCGGGAGTCAGAATGAGCAGTTCTTC. Amino acids: CATRTSGSQNEQFF.

This rearrangement joins TRBV6-5 to TRBJ2-1; TRBD2 is a possible D gene (6 bases). The CDR3 has 15 amino acids. The V gene lost 4 bases and the J gene lost 2 bases, with 12 bases spanning the gap. Per the germline V gene, CDR1 is MNHEY and CDR2 is SVGAGI. This CDR3 reads CASSLADPAYNEQFF. DNA of the CDR3: TGTGCCAGCAGTTTAGCGGACCCCGCCTACAATGAGCAGTTCTTC.

CDR3 in amino acids: CASSYEEVTDTQYF. DNA of the CDR3: TGTGCCAGCAGTTACGAGGAGGTCACAGATACGCAGTATTTT. V and J are TRBV6-2 or TRBV6-3 and TRBJ2-3, with D maybe TRBD2 (5 bases). V lost 2 bases to trimming and J lost 2 bases, with 8 bases between them. The germline V gene has CDR1 MNHEY and CDR2 SVGEGT. This CDR3 has 14 residues.

This clonotype was counted at least ten times. V usage is TRBV7-9 and J usage is TRBJ2-3; D is undetermined. This CDR3 is built from 15 residues. Germline V CDR1 and CDR2: SEHNR, FQNEAQ (reference sequence). Trimming took 5 bases from V and 2 from J, leaving 14 bases between them. CDR3 amino acids: CASSPFAAFTDTQYF. The CDR3 bases are TGTGCCAGCAGCCCTTTTGCGGCCTTCACAGATACGCAGTATTTT. Looking up the rest from reference TRBV7-9 and TRBJ2-3 gives the full variable domain: DTGVSQNPRHKITKRGQNVTFRCDPISEHNRLYWYRQTLGQGPEFLTYFQNEAQLEKSRLLSDRFSAERPKGSFSTLEIQRTEQGDSAMYLCASSPFAAFTDTQYFGPGTRLTVL.

This clonotype was seen a handful of times. This chain connects TRBV4-3 to TRBJ1-5, with no clear D. Trimming stripped 0 bases from V and 4 bases from J, with 13 bases between. The CDR3 loop spans 16 amino acids. Germline CDR1 LGHNA, CDR2 YSLEER. The CDR3 DNA follows: TGCGCCAGCAGCCAAGAATTAAACAGTGAAAATCAGCCCCAGCATTTT. Its protein is CASSQELNSENQPQHF.

This clonotype showed up many times. The chain combines TRBV2 with TRBJ2-1, with 7 bases aligning to TRBD2. Trimming removed 2 bases from V and 5 bases from J; junction bases left unmatched: 6. The CDR3 extends over 15 amino acids. Germline V CDR1 and CDR2: SNHLY, FYNNEI. The CDR3 coding sequence is TGTGCCAGCAGTGAACTTGGGGGGGGTAACAATGAGCAGTTCTTC. It translates to CASSELGGGNNEQFF.

This clonotype was detected ten times or more. The V and J genes are TRBV29-1 and TRBJ2-3, with a tentative D call TRBD1 (5 bases). The CDR3 contains 14 residues. Germline V CDR1 and CDR2: SQVTM, ANQGSEA. Trimming pared 6 bases from V and 1 base from J, leaving 14 bases between. CDR3 region: CSVPQGYGTDTQYF. The CDR3 DNA follows: TGCAGCGTCCCCCAGGGTTACGGCACAGATACGCAGTATTTT.

At least ten counts were recorded for this clonotype. The genes are TRBV20-1 and TRBJ2-7; TRBD1 might be the D (5 bases). V was pared by 5 bases and J by 0 bases, with 17 bases between. From germline, CDR1 is DFQATT and CDR2 SNEGSKA (reference sequence). This CDR3 is built from 15 residues. The CDR3 DNA is TGCAGTGCTTACATGGGGTATAGGGGCTCCTACGAGCAGTACTTC. Amino acid sequence: CSAYMGYRGSYEQYF.

This chain connects TRBV2 to TRBJ2-7; 8 bases agree with TRBD1. Germline assignment: CDR1 SNHLY and CDR2 FYNNEI. CDR3 length: 13 amino acids. V lost 6 bases to trimming and J lost 3 bases; unmatched junction nucleotides: 4. CDR3 sequence (DNA): TGTGCCAGCAGGGTCAGGGGGCACTACGAGCAGTACTTC. The encoded protein is CASRVRGHYEQYF.

This clonotype was seen a few times. The chain couples TRBV6-5 to TRBJ1-2, with D uncertain. Trimming left V 2 bases short and J 3 bases short, with 10 bases between. The CDR3 loop spans 14 amino acids. Germline loops: CDR1 MNHEY, CDR2 SVGAGI. CDR3 amino acids: CASSYLGRDYGYTF. In nucleotides, the CDR3 is TGTGCCAGCAGTTACCTCGGAAGGGACTATGGCTACACCTTC.

V and J are TRBV4-1 and TRBJ1-6; no clear D gene. Germline CDR1 and CDR2: MGHRA and YSYEKL. The CDR3 loop spans 13 amino acids. V gave up 1 base and J gave up 8 bases, with 6 bases separating them. The CDR3 loop is CASSQVSDSPLHF. The CDR3 DNA reads TGCGCCAGCAGCCAAGTTTCCGATTCACCCCTCCACTTT.

This clonotype appeared a few times. The gene calls are TRBV7-6 and TRBJ2-3; D is unresolved. Between the trimmed V and J ends, which lost 1 base and 6 bases, there was a span of 11 bases. Germline CDR1 is SGHVS and CDR2 is FNYEAQ. The CDR3 covers 14 residues. The CDR3 bases are TGTGCCAGCAGCTTAGTCTCGGCGAGGGATACGCAGTATTTT. Translation: CASSLVSARDTQYF.

This clonotype was detected only a few times. The rearrangement joins TRBV6-1 to TRBJ1-3, with TRBD1 as a possible D gene (5 bases). The CDR3 consists of 15 residues. V lost 8 bases and J lost 0, with 14 bases in between. Germline assignment: CDR1 MNHNS and CDR2 SASEGT. CDR3 loop: CASEDTGTSGNTIYF. The CDR3 DNA reads as TGTGCCAGCGAAGACACAGGCACCTCTGGAAACACCATATATTTT.

This clonotype appeared many times. The rearrangement uses TRBV20-1 and TRBJ2-5; TRBD2 might be the D (5 bases). Trimming pared 0 bases from V and 5 bases from J, leaving 16 bases between. Germline CDR1 DFQATT, CDR2 SNEGSKA (reference sequence). This CDR3 region has 15 residues. The DNA of the CDR3 is TGCAGTGCTAGAGATCCAGAAACTTCGGGGGAGACCCAGTACTTC. Translated, it gives CSARDPETSGETQYF.

This clonotype has at least ten counts. The chain joins TRBV9 to TRBJ2-2, with D perhaps TRBD1 or TRBD2 (5 bases each). This CDR3 region has 15 residues. V was cut by 4 bases and J by 1 base, with 11 bases left in between. Germline V CDR1 and CDR2: SGDLS, YYNGEE. CDR3 DNA: TGTGCCAGCAGCCCCCGGGACCTGAACACCGGGGAGCTGTTTTTT. Its translation is CASSPRDLNTGELFF.

V and J are TRBV9 and TRBJ2-3, with D perhaps TRBD1 (5 bases). V was clipped by 0 bases and J by 1 base, with 9 bases between them. Germline assignment: CDR1 SGDLS and CDR2 YYNGEE. This CDR3 has 15 residues. CDR3 loop: CASSVAGYGTDTQYF. The CDR3, as DNA: TGTGCCAGCAGCGTAGCAGGGTATGGCACAGATACGCAGTATTTT. Filled out from reference TRBV9 and TRBJ2-3, the complete variable domain reads DSGVTQTPKHLITATGQRVTLRCSPRSGDLSVYWYQQSLDQGLQFLIQYYNGEERAKGNILERFSAQQFPDLHSELNLSSLELGDSALYFCASSVAGYGTDTQYFGPGTRLTVL.

This clonotype occurred a few times. The chain employs TRBV4-3 and TRBJ2-7, with 9 bases matching TRBD1. V lost 3 bases and J lost 4; bases outside the gene matches: 16. The CDR3 totals 18 residues. Germline loops: CDR1 LGHNA, CDR2 YSLEER. The CDR3 loop reads CASSQYIFRTGEMYEQYF. In nucleotides, the CDR3 is TGCGCCAGCAGCCAGTACATTTTTCGGACAGGGGAAATGTACGAGCAGTACTTC.

In nucleotides, the CDR3 is TGTGCCAGCAGACAGGGTAGAGACTATGGCTACACCTTC. It is translated as CASRQGRDYGYTF. This chain connects TRBV6-6 to TRBJ1-2; D is possibly TRBD1 (6 bases). Germline V gives CDR1 MNHNY, CDR2 SVGAGI (reference sequence). Trimming pared 6 bases from V and 3 bases from J, leaving 11 bases between. The CDR3 extends over 13 amino acids.

This clonotype occurred many times. The chain employs TRBV7-3 and TRBJ2-1; 7 bases map to TRBD1. The CDR3 extends over 13 amino acids. Germline V CDR1 and CDR2: SGHTA, FQGTGA. V gave up 5 bases and J gave up 4 bases; unmatched junction bases: 2. The CDR3 spells CASSQGQYNEQFF. The CDR3 nucleotides are TGTGCCAGCAGCCAGGGACAGTACAATGAGCAGTTCTTC.

This clonotype was seen ten or more times. For the CDR3, the DNA is TGTGCCAGCAGCCTAGGGGGCTACGGGGAGCTGTTTTTT. Its protein product is CASSLGGYGELFF. The chain couples TRBV3-1 to TRBJ2-2; 7 nucleotides match TRBD1. Germline lookup yields CDR1 LGHDT and CDR2 YNNKEL (reference sequence). After removal of 4 bases from V and 7 bases from J, the junction contained 3 bases not matched to a gene. There are 13 residues in the CDR3.

This clonotype was recorded many times. The chain joins TRBV2 to TRBJ2-5; D not certain. The V gene's germline CDR1 is SNHLY and CDR2 FYNNEI. The CDR3 consists of 12 residues. V lost 7 bases and J lost 4, with 10 bases in between. For the CDR3, the DNA is TGTGCCAGCACCACCGAGAGAGAGACCCAGTACTTC. Protein sequence: CASTTERETQYF. The full variable domain, completed using reference TRBV2 and TRBJ2-5, is EPEVTQTPSHQVTQMGQEVILRCVPISNHLYFYWYRQILGQKVEFLVSFYNNEISEKSEIFDDQFSVERPDGSNFTLKIRSTKLEDSAMYFCASTTERETQYFGPGTRLLVL.